The 19 T cell receptor beta chains in this list originate from one sample, sequenced in a study of cytomegalovirus exposure and HLA in healthy donors. PCR involved 60 Vbeta and 13 Jbeta primers. The method was immunoSEQ multiplex PCR; TCRdb's version includes in-frame clones alone and lacks a portion of them. Found here are about 130,000 clones, 80% to 90% of them singletons; the top ten hold less than 3.5%. The sample comprised PBMCs. The source of these receptors is a middle-aged man in good health and CMV-seronegative.

The count of this clone is one. The V call is TRBV27, the J call TRBJ1-5; D perhaps matches TRBD1 (5 bases). This CDR3 is built from 13 residues. The germline CDR1 and CDR2 sequences are MNHEY and SMNVEV (reference sequence). Trimming cost V 8 bases and J 0 bases, with 8 bases left between them. The CDR3 bases are TGTGCCAGCGGGGCTTATAGCAATCAGCCCCAGCATTTT. Translation gives CASGAYSNQPQHF.

V and J are TRBV7-9 and TRBJ2-7, with D perhaps matching TRBD1 (6 bases). The length of the CDR3 is 15 residues. The germline V gene has CDR1 SEHNR and CDR2 FQNEAQ (reference sequence). The germline V and J ends were trimmed by 1 base and 0 bases, with 10 bases remaining between them. CDR3 region: CASSLEWGPSYEQYF. DNA of the CDR3: TGTGCCAGCAGCTTAGAATGGGGGCCCTCCTACGAGCAGTACTTC.

The chain recombines TRBV18 with TRBJ2-2, with 8 nucleotides matching TRBD2. The germline V gene has CDR1 KGHSH and CDR2 LQKENI. V was pared by 3 bases and J by 0 bases, with 3 bases of the junction left unmatched. This CDR3 has 16 amino acids. CDR3 in amino acids: CASSPTGGANTGELFF. DNA of the CDR3: TGTGCCAGCTCACCGACGGGGGGGGCGAACACCGGGGAGCTGTTTTTT.

The sample holds a few counts of this clone. The CDR3 region has the DNA TGTGCCAGCGGAGCGACAGCAATGAACACTGAAGCTTTCTTT. Its protein is CASGATAMNTEAFF. The gene calls are TRBV2 and TRBJ1-1, with D possibly matching TRBD1 (5 bases). The germline V gene has CDR1 SNHLY and CDR2 FYNNEI. V was pared by 8 bases and J by 0 bases, with 13 bases between. The CDR3 spans 14 residues. Supplemented by reference TRBV2 and TRBJ1-1, the full variable domain reads EPEVTQTPSHQVTQMGQEVILRCVPISNHLYFYWYRQILGQKVEFLVSFYNNEISEKSEIFDDQFSVERPDGSNFTLKIRSTKLEDSAMYFCASGATAMNTEAFFGQGTRLTVV.

The CDR3 sequence is CASSQDPVSNYGYTF. The CDR3 DNA reads TGCGCCAGCAGCCAAGATCCCGTATCTAACTATGGCTACACCTTC. The chain couples TRBV4-3 to TRBJ1-2; D remains unclear. The CDR3 length is 15 residues. Trimming removed 0 bases from V and 0 bases from J, with 8 bases in between. CDR1 is LGHNA and CDR2 is YSLEER in the germline V gene.

V usage is TRBV7-2 and J usage is TRBJ1-5, with D possibly matching TRBD1 (6 bases). CDR3 length equals 13 residues. V lost 4 bases and J lost 5, with 9 bases in between. Germline CDR1 reads SGHTA; CDR2 reads FQGNSA. The CDR3 loop is CASSSGVDQPQHF. For the CDR3, the DNA is TGTGCCAGCAGCTCAGGGGTTGATCAGCCCCAGCATTTT. Full variable domain (missing parts from reference TRBV7-2 and TRBJ1-5): GAGVSQSPSNKVTEKGKDVELRCDPISGHTALYWYRQSLGQGLEFLIYFQGNSAPDKSGLPSDRFSAERTGGSVSTLTIQRTQQEDSAVYLCASSSGVDQPQHFGDGTRLSIL.

With regard to this clone: One end of the junction is discordant with germline, which a read error may explain. The rearrangement uses TRBV7-2 and TRBJ1-4; D not certain. Germline loops: CDR1 SGHTA, CDR2 FQGNSA. CDR3 size: 15 residues. The CDR3 loop is CASSLVGQSNENLFF. The DNA of the CDR3 is TGTGCCAGCAGCTTAGTTGGGCAGTCTAATGAAAACCTGTTTTTT.

This chain links TRBV4-3 with TRBJ2-3; D is unresolved. The CDR3 has 14 residues. Germline V gene lookup returns CDR1 LGHNA and CDR2 YSLEER. Trimming took off 4 bases at V and 1 base at J, with 9 bases between the two ends. In nucleotides, the CDR3 is TGCGCCAGCAGCCCTCGTCGGGGCACAGATACGCAGTATTTT. Protein product: CASSPRRGTDTQYF.

This chain links TRBV19 with TRBJ2-1, with D perhaps TRBD2 (5 bases). Germline V gene lookup returns CDR1 LNHDA and CDR2 SQIVND (reference sequence). V lost 3 bases and J 10 bases, leaving 16 bases between the germline ends. The length of the CDR3 is 14 residues. The CDR3 nucleotides are TGTGCCAGTAGTATTAGTGAGGGTCTTGGGGAGCAGTTCTTC. Translation: CASSISEGLGEQFF.

The chain joins TRBV29-1 to TRBJ1-2; TRBD1 aligns across 8 bases. The CDR3 spans 14 residues. Germline assignment: CDR1 SQVTM and CDR2 ANQGSEA. V gave up 5 bases and J gave up 6 bases; unmatched junction bases: 11. CDR3 sequence reads: CSVLQGAIMDGYTF. The CDR3 nucleotides read TGCAGCGTTCTCCAGGGGGCAATCATGGATGGCTACACCTTC.

The chain couples TRBV6-1 to TRBJ2-7; 11 bases fit TRBD2. The CDR3 length is 18 residues. V shed 1 base, J shed 0 bases, and the junction held 8 bases outside the gene matches. Germline V lookup: CDR1 MNHNS, CDR2 SASEGT. CDR3 residues: CASSEVLYLAGGSYEQYF. CDR3 DNA: TGTGCCAGCAGTGAAGTGCTTTACCTAGCGGGGGGCTCCTACGAGCAGTACTTC.

The chain has TRBV5-1 and TRBJ1-4; the match to TRBD1 covers 7 bases. J lost 8 bases, V lost 4 bases, and 11 bases had no gene match. The CDR3 covers 15 residues. Germline V CDR1 and CDR2: SGHRS, YFSETQ. Here the CDR3 reads CASSDHRGGGEKLFF. For the CDR3, the DNA is TGCGCCAGCAGCGACCACAGGGGAGGTGGAGAAAAACTGTTTTTT.

The chain carries TRBV13 and TRBJ2-5; no clear D. CDR1 is PRHDT, CDR2 FYEKMQ, per germline (reference sequence). V dropped 5 bases and J dropped 7 bases, with 11 bases sitting between them. This CDR3 spans 12 amino acids. CDR3 sequence: CASSPASGTQYF. CDR3 nucleotides: TGTGCCAGCAGCCCTGCTAGTGGGACCCAGTACTTC.

The table lists this clone with a count of one. The chain links TRBV7-2 to TRBJ2-7; 7 bases align to TRBD1. J gave up 2 bases and V 2 bases, and 3 bases lay outside the gene matches. Germline CDR1 is SGHTA and CDR2 is FQGNSA. The CDR3 consists of 14 residues. The CDR3 is CASSLQTGPYEQYF. The CDR3 nucleotides are TGTGCCAGCAGCTTACAGACAGGGCCCTACGAGCAGTACTTC.

The J gene is TRBJ1-6, the V gene TRBV4-1; 9 nucleotides line up with TRBD1. The germline V gene has CDR1 MGHRA and CDR2 YSYEKL. Germline trimming cut 3 bases from V and 7 bases from J; bases unmatched to any gene: 4. This CDR3 region has 15 residues. In nucleotides, the CDR3 is TGCGCCAGCAGCCATCCGGGACAGGGAAATTCACCCCTCCACTTT. Its protein is CASSHPGQGNSPLHF.

The rearrangement links TRBV30 to TRBJ1-2, with D possibly matching TRBD1 (5 bases). CDR3 length: 13 amino acids. Trimming removed 3 bases at V and 4 bases at J, with 12 bases between. Per the germline V gene, CDR1 is GTSNPN and CDR2 is SVGIG (reference sequence). This CDR3 is CAWSPGLSYGYTF. The CDR3 DNA reads TGTGCCTGGAGCCCAGGGTTGAGCTATGGCTACACCTTC.

The chain uses TRBV7-2 and TRBJ2-3; the D gene is possibly TRBD2 (5 bases). The V gene lost 2 bases and the J gene lost 0 bases, with 6 bases spanning the gap. This CDR3 comprises 14 residues. In germline, CDR1 is SGHTA, CDR2 FQGNSA. The CDR3: CASSLSGSTDTQYF. CDR3 in DNA: TGTGCCAGCAGCTTAAGCGGAAGCACAGATACGCAGTATTTT.

CDR3 nucleotide sequence: TGTGCCCTTGGACAGGGGGCCTGGCCCCAGCATTTT. It codes for CALGQGAWPQHF. The chain has TRBV30 and TRBJ1-5; 11 bases agree with TRBD1. Germline CDR1 reads GTSNPN; CDR2 reads SVGIG (reference sequence). The trim removed 8 bases at V and 9 bases at J, leaving 6 bases unmatched. This CDR3 comprises 12 residues.

The chain is built from TRBV9 and TRBJ2-1; 7 bases align to TRBD1. This CDR3 contains 15 residues. Trimming at V came to 3 bases and at J to 6 bases, leaving 9 bases not matched to a gene. Per germline, CDR1 SGDLS and CDR2 YYNGEE. In nucleotides, the CDR3 is TGTGCCAGCAGCGCCTCCCCGACAGGGTCCAATGAGCAGTTCTTC. Translation gives CASSASPTGSNEQFF.